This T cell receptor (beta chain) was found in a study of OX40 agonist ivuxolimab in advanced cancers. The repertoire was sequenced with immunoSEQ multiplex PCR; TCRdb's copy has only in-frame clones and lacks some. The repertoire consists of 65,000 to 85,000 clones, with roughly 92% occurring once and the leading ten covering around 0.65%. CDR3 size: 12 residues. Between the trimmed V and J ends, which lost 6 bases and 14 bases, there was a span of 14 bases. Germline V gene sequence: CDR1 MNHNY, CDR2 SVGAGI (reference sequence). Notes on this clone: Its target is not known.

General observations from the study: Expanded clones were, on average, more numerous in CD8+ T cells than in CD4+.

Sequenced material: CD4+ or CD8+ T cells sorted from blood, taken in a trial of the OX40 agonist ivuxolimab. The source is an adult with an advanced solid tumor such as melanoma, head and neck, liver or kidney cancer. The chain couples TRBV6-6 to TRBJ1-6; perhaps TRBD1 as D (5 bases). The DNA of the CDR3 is TGTGCCAGCAGGGGAGTCAGGGAGGCCCTCCACTTT. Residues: CASRGVREALHF.